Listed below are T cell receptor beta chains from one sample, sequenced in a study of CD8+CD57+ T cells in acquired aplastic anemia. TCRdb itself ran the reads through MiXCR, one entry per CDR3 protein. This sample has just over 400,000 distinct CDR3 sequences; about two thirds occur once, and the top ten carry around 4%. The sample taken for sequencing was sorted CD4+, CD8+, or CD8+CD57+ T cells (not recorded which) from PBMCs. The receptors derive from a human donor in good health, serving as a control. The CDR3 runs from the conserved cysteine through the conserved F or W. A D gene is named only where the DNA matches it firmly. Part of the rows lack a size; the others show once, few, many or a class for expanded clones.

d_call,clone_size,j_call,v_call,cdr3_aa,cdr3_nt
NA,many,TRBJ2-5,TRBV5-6,CASSLRPGHGETQYF,TGTGCCAGCAGCTTGCGTCCGGGACACGGGGAGACCCAGTACTTC
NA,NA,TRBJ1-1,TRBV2,CASSPPGSGNTEAFF,TGTGCCAGCAGCCCCCCCGGGAGTGGGAACACTGAAGCTTTCTTT
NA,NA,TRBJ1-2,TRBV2,CASSEDITGYGYTF,TGTGCCAGCAGTGAAGACATAACCGGCTATGGCTACACCTTC
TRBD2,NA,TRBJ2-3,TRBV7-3,CASSLRLAGCNEQYF,TGTGCCAGCAGCTTAAGACTAGCGGGGTGCAATGAGCAGTATTTT
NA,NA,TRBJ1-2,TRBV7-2,CASSLKPTGFLVYGYTF,TGTGCCAGCAGCTTAAAACCTACAGGCTTTCTTGTCTATGGCTACACCTTC
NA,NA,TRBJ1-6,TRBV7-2,CASSRTRDGNLQHLHF,TGTGCCAGCAGCCGGACTCGGGACGGGAATCTCCAGCATCTCCACTTT
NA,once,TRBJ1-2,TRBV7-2,CASSKAPGSIGDTF,TGTGCCAGCAGCAAAGCCCCGGGATCCATTGGCGACACCTTC
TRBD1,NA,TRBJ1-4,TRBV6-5,CASSPRTWTGGNTNEKLFF,TGTGCCAGCAGCCCCCGGACTTGGACAGGGGGGAATACTAATGAAAAACTGTTTTTT
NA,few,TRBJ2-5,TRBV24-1,CATSGREEETQYF,TGTGCCACCAGTGGGCGTGAGGAAGAGACCCAGTACTTC
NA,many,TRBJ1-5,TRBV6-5,CASSYSRRTAEYSNQPQHF,TGTGCCAGCAGTTACTCTCGCCGGACGGCGGAGTATAGCAATCAGCCCCAGCATTTT
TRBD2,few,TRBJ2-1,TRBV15,CATSRQTSGGYNEQFF,TGTGCCACCAGCAGGCAAACTAGCGGGGGCTACAATGAGCAGTTCTTC
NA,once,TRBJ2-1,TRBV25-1,CASVDGAGTYNEQFF,TGTGCCAGCGTTGACGGCGCCGGGACCTACAATGAGCAGTTCTTC
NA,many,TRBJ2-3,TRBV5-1,CASSFRDPSTDTQYF,TGCGCCAGCAGCTTTAGAGATCCTAGCACAGATACGCAGTATTTT
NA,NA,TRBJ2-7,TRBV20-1,CSARAVRPGEQYF,TGCAGTGCTAGAGCGGTCAGACCGGGCGAGCAGTACTTC
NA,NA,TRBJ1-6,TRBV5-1,CASSLSGAYNSPLHF,TGTGCCAGCAGCTTAAGTGGGGCGTATAATTCACCCCTCCACTTT
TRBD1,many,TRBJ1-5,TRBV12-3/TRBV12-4,CASSSGTANQPQHF,TGTGCCAGCAGTTCCGGGACAGCTAATCAGCCCCAGCATTTT
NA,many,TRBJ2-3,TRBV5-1,CASETQGGRSTDTQYF,TGCGCCAGCGAAACACAGGGAGGTCGTAGCACAGATACGCAGTATTTT
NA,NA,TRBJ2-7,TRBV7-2,CASSLGLAGKYEQYF,TGTGCCAGCAGCTTAGGGCTGGCGGGAAAATACGAGCAGTACTTC
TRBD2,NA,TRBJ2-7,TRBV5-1,CASSQPTSGSYEQYF,TGCGCCAGCAGCCAACCGACTAGCGGATCCTACGAGCAGTACTTC
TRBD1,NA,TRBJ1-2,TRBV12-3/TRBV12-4,CASTEEGQVYGYTF,TGTGCCAGCACCGAAGAGGGACAGGTCTATGGCTACACCTTC
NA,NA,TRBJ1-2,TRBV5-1,CASSPDGVNYYTF,TGCGCCAGCAGCCCGGACGGGGTTAACTACTACACCTTC
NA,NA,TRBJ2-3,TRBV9,CAISAAQGRDTQYF,TGTGCCATCAGCGCGGCGCAGGGGCGGGATACGCAGTATTTT
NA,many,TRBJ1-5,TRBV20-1,CSARKNSNQPQHF,TGCAGTGCAAGAAAGAATAGCAATCAGCCCCAGCATTTT
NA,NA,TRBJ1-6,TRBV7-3,CASSFFDSGPNPPLHF,TGTGCCAGCAGCTTTTTTGATAGCGGTCCGAATCCCCCCCTCCACTTT